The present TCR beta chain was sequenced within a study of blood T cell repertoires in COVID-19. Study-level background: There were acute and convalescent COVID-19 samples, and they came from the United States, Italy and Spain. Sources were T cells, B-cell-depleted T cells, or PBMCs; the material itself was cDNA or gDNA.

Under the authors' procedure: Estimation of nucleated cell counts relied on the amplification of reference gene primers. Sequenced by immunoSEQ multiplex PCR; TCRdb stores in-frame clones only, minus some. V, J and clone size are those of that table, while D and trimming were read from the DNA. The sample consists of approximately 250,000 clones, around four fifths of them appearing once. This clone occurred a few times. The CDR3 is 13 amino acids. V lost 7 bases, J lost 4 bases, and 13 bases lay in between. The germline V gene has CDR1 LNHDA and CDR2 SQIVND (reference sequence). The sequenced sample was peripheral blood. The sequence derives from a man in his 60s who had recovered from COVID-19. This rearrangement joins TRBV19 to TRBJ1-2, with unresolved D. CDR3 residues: CASNPEGFYGYTF. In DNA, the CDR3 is TGTGCCAGTAACCCGGAGGGTTTCTATGGCTACACCTTC.